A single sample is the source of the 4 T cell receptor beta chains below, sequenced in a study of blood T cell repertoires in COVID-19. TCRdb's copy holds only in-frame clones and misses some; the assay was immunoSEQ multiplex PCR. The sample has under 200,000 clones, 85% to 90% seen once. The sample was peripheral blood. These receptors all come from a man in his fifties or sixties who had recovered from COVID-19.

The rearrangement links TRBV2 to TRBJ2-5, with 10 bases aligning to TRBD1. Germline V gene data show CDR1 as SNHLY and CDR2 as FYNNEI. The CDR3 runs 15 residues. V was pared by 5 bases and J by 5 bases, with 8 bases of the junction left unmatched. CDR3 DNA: TGTGCCAGCAGTTTAGGGACAGGGGTTTGGGAGACCCAGTACTTC. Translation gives CASSLGTGVWETQYF.

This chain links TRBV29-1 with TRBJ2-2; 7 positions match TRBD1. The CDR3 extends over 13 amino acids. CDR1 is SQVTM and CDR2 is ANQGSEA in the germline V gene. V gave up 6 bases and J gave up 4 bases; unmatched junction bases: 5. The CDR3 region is CSVDRVSTGELFF. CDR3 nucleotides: TGCAGCGTCGACAGGGTTTCCACCGGGGAGCTGTTTTTT.

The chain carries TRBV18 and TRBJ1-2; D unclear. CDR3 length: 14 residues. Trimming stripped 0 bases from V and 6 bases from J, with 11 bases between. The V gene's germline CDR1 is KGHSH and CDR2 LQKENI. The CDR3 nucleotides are TGTGCCAGCTCACCACCTCAGAGCGGGCATGGCTACACCTTC. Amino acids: CASSPPQSGHGYTF.

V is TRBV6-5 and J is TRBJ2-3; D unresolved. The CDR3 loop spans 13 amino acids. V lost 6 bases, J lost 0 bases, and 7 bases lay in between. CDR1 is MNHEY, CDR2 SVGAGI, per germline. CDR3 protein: CASRKTSTDTQYF. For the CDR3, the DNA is TGTGCCAGCAGGAAGACTAGCACAGATACGCAGTATTTT.